This T cell receptor beta chain stems from a study of T cells in tuberculosis. The wider study: The T cells targeted glucose monomycolate, a mycobacterial lipid, via CD1B. Blood was taken before or within 7 days of anti-tuberculosis therapy.

V was cut by 5 bases and J by 6 bases, with 13 bases left in between. The CDR3 covers 13 residues. Germline V gene sequence: CDR1 SQVTM, CDR2 ANQGSEA. Using immunoSEQ multiplex PCR, the repertoire was profiled, and TCRdb retains in-frame clones only, with some absent. The repertoire includes 25,000 to 35,000 clones, around 90% of them detected once, and around 7% sits in the top ten. The time point was: new active TB diagnosis, blood taken before or within 7 days of starting treatment. Unsorted cryopreserved PBMC were sequenced, averaging roughly 100,000 T cells per clinical donor. Specimen: PBMCs, collected at tuberculosis diagnosis. V is TRBV29-1 and J is TRBJ1-4; D is ambiguous. This sequence was found in an adult with tuberculosis. Some clones in this sample may be carry-over from other donors' samples. In DNA, the CDR3 is TGCAGCGTTCGGGTAGCGGGAGATGAAAAACTGTTTTTT. Its translation: CSVRVAGDEKLFF.